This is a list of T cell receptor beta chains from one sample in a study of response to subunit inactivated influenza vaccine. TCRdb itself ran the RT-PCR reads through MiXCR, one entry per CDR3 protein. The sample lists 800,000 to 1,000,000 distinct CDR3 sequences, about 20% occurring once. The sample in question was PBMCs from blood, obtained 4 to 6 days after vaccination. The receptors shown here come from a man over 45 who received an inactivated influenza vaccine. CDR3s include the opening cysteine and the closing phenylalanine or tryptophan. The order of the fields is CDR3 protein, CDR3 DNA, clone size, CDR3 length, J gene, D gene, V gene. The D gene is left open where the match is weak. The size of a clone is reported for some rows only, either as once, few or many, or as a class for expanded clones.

CASKIGARNNEQFF	TGTGCCAGCAAAATCGGGGCCCGTAACAATGAGCAGTTCTTC	many	14	TRBJ2-1	NA	TRBV27
CSASWVAGKDEQYF	TGCAGTGCTAGTTGGGTAGCGGGGAAGGACGAGCAGTACTTC	NA	14	TRBJ2-7	TRBD2	TRBV20-1
CASSQGDFDANSPLHF	TGTGCCAGCAGCCAAGGGGACTTCGACGCCAATTCACCCCTCCACTTT	NA	16	TRBJ1-6	NA	TRBV3-1
CASQVNTEAFF	TGTGCCAGCCAGGTCAACACTGAAGCTTTCTTT	few	11	TRBJ1-1	NA	TRBV6-5
CASSLGGRATSFF	TGTGCCAGCAGCTTAGGGGGCCGGGCAACATCGTTCTTC	few	13	TRBJ2-1	NA	TRBV7-2
CAIRASNTQYF	TGTGCCATCAGAGCCAGCAATACGCAGTATTTT	NA	11	TRBJ2-3	NA	TRBV10-3
CSATNHMNTEAFF	TGCAGTGCTACCAACCACATGAACACTGAAGCTTTCTTT	NA	13	TRBJ1-1	NA	TRBV20-1
CASSRDRANYGYTF	TGTGCCAGCAGCCGGGACAGGGCTAACTATGGCTACACCTTC	many	14	TRBJ1-2	TRBD1	TRBV7-2
CASSVGLAGSGTQYF	TGTGCCAGCAGTGTGGGACTAGCGGGGAGTGGTACGCAGTATTTT	few	15	TRBJ2-3	TRBD2	TRBV27
CASRPPPGLHNEQFF	TGTGCCAGCAGACCACCCCCGGGACTGCACAATGAGCAGTTCTTC	few	15	TRBJ2-1	NA	TRBV7-2
CASSGPTGLSNQPQHF	TGCGCCAGCAGTGGCCCGACAGGTTTGAGCAATCAGCCCCAGCATTTT	NA	16	TRBJ1-5	NA	TRBV10-2
CASSNLQGVRTEAFF	TGTGCCAGTAGCAACCTTCAGGGGGTACGAACTGAAGCTTTCTTT	few	15	TRBJ1-1	TRBD1	TRBV19
CASSIPGGIPNEQFF	TGCGCCAGCAGCATCCCAGGGGGCATACCCAATGAGCAGTTCTTC	few	15	TRBJ2-1	TRBD1	TRBV5-1
CSIKLATNEKLFF	TGCAGTATCAAACTAGCAACTAATGAAAAACTGTTTTTT	few	13	TRBJ1-4	NA	TRBV20-1
CSARVTGGTGELFF	TGCAGTGCTAGAGTGACGGGGGGCACCGGGGAGCTGTTTTTT	once	14	TRBJ2-2	TRBD2	TRBV20-1
CASSAPGPPQGAFF	TGTGCCAGCAGCGCACCCGGGCCTCCCCAGGGAGCTTTCTTT	few	14	TRBJ1-1	NA	TRBV7-9
CASKPTGYQETQYF	TGTGCCAGCAAGCCCACAGGGTACCAAGAGACCCAGTACTTC	many	14	TRBJ2-5	NA	TRBV12-3/TRBV12-4
CASSYGRGELFF	TGCGCCAGCAGTTACGGTCGCGGGGAGCTGTTTTTT	once	12	TRBJ2-2	NA	TRBV5-1
CASSPLVGAYEQYF	TGTGCCAGCTCACCATTGGTAGGGGCCTACGAGCAGTACTTC	few	14	TRBJ2-7	NA	TRBV18
CASSSLAEASYNEQFF	TGTGCCAGCAGTTCACTAGCGGAGGCCTCCTACAATGAGCAGTTCTTC	NA	16	TRBJ2-1	TRBD2	TRBV12-3/TRBV12-4
CASSLESGGSSGGEQFF	TGTGCCAGCAGCTTAGAATCAGGGGGCTCCTCGGGGGGTGAGCAGTTCTTC	NA	17	TRBJ2-1	NA	TRBV11-2
CSASPIPRNNEQFF	TGCAGTGCTTCCCCAATTCCGAGGAACAATGAGCAGTTCTTC	many	14	TRBJ2-1	NA	TRBV20-1
CASRQGDTQYF	TGTGCCAGTCGACAGGGAGATACGCAGTATTTT	NA	11	TRBJ2-3	NA	TRBV12-2
CASSQDFGRVLDEQFF	TGCGCCAGCAGCCAAGATTTCGGGAGGGTCTTGGATGAGCAGTTCTTC	many	16	TRBJ2-1	TRBD2	TRBV4-3
CSATDTQYF	TGCAGTGCCACAGATACGCAGTATTTT	NA	9	TRBJ2-3	NA	TRBV20-1
CSAGDDGRYEQYF	TGCAGTGCAGGCGATGACGGACGGTACGAGCAGTACTTC	NA	13	TRBJ2-7	NA	TRBV20-1
CASSQSRTGMSEAFF	TGTGCCAGCAGCCAATCCAGGACAGGGATGTCTGAAGCTTTCTTT	few	15	TRBJ1-1	TRBD1	TRBV16
CASSSNGGDQPQHF	TGTGCCAGCAGCTCAAACGGGGGAGACCAGCCCCAGCATTTT	NA	14	TRBJ1-5	NA	TRBV11-2
CSARDVRELKRGGDTQYF	TGCAGTGCTAGAGATGTAAGGGAGTTGAAGCGGGGGGGAGATACGCAGTATTTT	few	18	TRBJ2-3	TRBD2	TRBV20-1
CASSLALSSKTEAFF	TGTGCCAGCAGCTTAGCCCTTTCTTCCAAGACTGAAGCTTTCTTT	few	15	TRBJ1-1	NA	TRBV7-9
CASSPRPVPHEQFF	TGTGCCAGCAGCCCACGGCCCGTTCCCCATGAGCAGTTCTTC	NA	14	TRBJ2-1	NA	TRBV12-3/TRBV12-4
CASSSPLNSYEQYF	TGTGCCAGCAGCTCCCCGTTGAATAGCTACGAGCAGTACTTC	NA	14	TRBJ2-7	NA	TRBV7-9
CASSAPGLAGGTYEQYF	TGTGCCAGCTCAGCACCCGGACTAGCGGGGGGAACCTACGAGCAGTACTTC	once	17	TRBJ2-7	TRBD2	TRBV18
CSAEGASGGTDTQYF	TGCAGTGCCGAAGGGGCCAGCGGGGGCACAGATACGCAGTATTTT	few	15	TRBJ2-3	TRBD2	TRBV20-1
CASSLDASGRSEQYF	TGTGCCAGCAGCTTAGACGCCAGCGGGAGAAGTGAGCAGTACTTC	NA	15	TRBJ2-7	TRBD2	TRBV7-3
CATSTQKSNQPQHF	TGTGCCACCAGCACGCAGAAGAGCAATCAGCCCCAGCATTTT	few	14	TRBJ1-5	NA	TRBV15
CASSFDYYGYTF	TGTGCCAGCAGCTTCGACTACTATGGCTACACCTTC	NA	12	TRBJ1-2	NA	TRBV5-5
CSARDVVVGSAEAFF	TGCAGTGCTAGAGATGTGGTGGTAGGGAGCGCTGAAGCTTTCTTT	few	15	TRBJ1-1	NA	TRBV20-1
CASSYSDFFEAFF	TGTGCCAGCAGTTACTCTGATTTTTTCGAAGCTTTCTTT	NA	13	TRBJ1-1	NA	TRBV6-6
CASSPPTETGLGYTF	TGTGCCAGCTCACCACCGACAGAAACAGGGCTTGGCTACACCTTC	many	15	TRBJ1-2	NA	TRBV18
CASSLLGSWGSSYNEQFF	TGTGCCAGCAGTTTATTGGGTTCTTGGGGGAGCTCCTACAATGAGCAGTTCTTC	NA	18	TRBJ2-1	NA	TRBV27
CASSFGTLITSSYEQYF	TGCGCCAGCAGCTTCGGGACACTTATTACAAGCTCCTACGAGCAGTACTTC	NA	17	TRBJ2-7	NA	TRBV5-1
CATSRDRIHEQYF	TGTGCCACCAGCAGAGATCGGATCCACGAGCAGTACTTC	few	13	TRBJ2-7	NA	TRBV15
CASSAPGVAIGYTF	TGTGCCAGCAGTGCACCGGGGGTGGCGATAGGCTACACCTTC	NA	14	TRBJ1-2	NA	TRBV2
CASSNGLAGSNEQFF	TGTGCCAGCAGCAATGGACTAGCGGGATCCAATGAGCAGTTCTTC	NA	15	TRBJ2-1	TRBD2	TRBV7-8
CASSLDGLGNTEAFF	TGTGCCAGCAGCTTGGATGGGCTGGGGAACACTGAAGCTTTCTTT	few	15	TRBJ1-1	NA	TRBV7-9
CASRLDRVNTEAFF	TGTGCCAGTAGGCTGGACAGGGTGAACACTGAAGCTTTCTTT	NA	14	TRBJ1-1	TRBD1	TRBV19
CASSSLLDREKLFF	TGCGCCAGCAGCTCGCTCCTGGACAGGGAAAAACTGTTTTTT	once	14	TRBJ1-4	TRBD1	TRBV5-1
CASSYSTSTNQPQHF	TGTGCCAGCAGTTACTCGACTTCGACAAATCAGCCCCAGCATTTT	NA	15	TRBJ1-5	NA	TRBV6-2/TRBV6-3